These T cell receptor beta chains were read from a single sample in a study of brain T cells in children with intractable seizures. Repertoires were generated with immunoSEQ multiplex PCR, while TCRdb's copy carries only in-frame clones and drops some. The sample carries 95,000 to 120,000 clones, roughly 94% recorded once. The sample consisted of peripheral blood, taken at surgery. The receptors were gathered from a boy in the first two years of life with hemimegalencephaly and intractable seizures. Each CDR3 is given without its conserved first and last residue.

V gene	J gene	CDR3 protein
TRBV4-1	TRBJ2-7	ASSQDSGTSGRAYEQY
TRBV7-9	TRBJ2-1	ASSHTSGPNNEQF
TRBV30	TRBJ2-7	AWTGGGKTYEQY
TRBV2	TRBJ2-7	ASSEGGNHYEQY
TRBV11-3	TRBJ2-1	ASSLETGLAPVNEQF
TRBV28	TRBJ1-2	ASSSPGQPYGYT
TRBV29-1	TRBJ2-7	SVERENSYEQY
TRBV4-2	TRBJ2-3	ASSQPGDTQY
TRBV30	TRBJ2-1	AWSPRLFDSRHEQF
TRBV13	TRBJ2-3	ATNSLGTDTQY
TRBV6-5	TRBJ2-7	ATTYWAGGSYEQY
TRBV5-5	TRBJ2-1	ASSPPSLPHEQF
TRBV7-7	TRBJ2-3	ASSLSAGGADTQY
TRBV28	TRBJ1-2	ASSSADRNYGYT
TRBV28	TRBJ2-5	ASSVPAGEGETQY
TRBV18	TRBJ1-2	ASSPSLADYNYGYT
TRBV9	TRBJ2-7	ASSVARGEQY
TRBV11-2	TRBJ2-7	ASRPLGLDYEQY
TRBV27	TRBJ1-5	ASSLWGLSNQPQH
TRBV7-4	TRBJ2-7	ASSSPDPSGRPYEQY
TRBV4-1	TRBJ1-1	ASSQLDTPKAF
TRBV4-3	TRBJ2-7	ASSPGHSYEQY
TRBV18	TRBJ1-5	ASSPRGALNQPQH
TRBV4-3	TRBJ1-2	ASSQVGQALNYGYT
TRBV7-2	TRBJ2-5	ASSAAGPQETQY
TRBV5-1	TRBJ1-2	ASSLNRPGVNYGYT
TRBV5-5	TRBJ2-5	ASSLGVAGPRETQY